Below, 2 T cell receptor beta chains from the same sample are listed, as sequenced in a study of Graves' ophthalmopathy and Graves' hyperthyroidism (dated by TCRdb to between 2018 and 2020). The sample was run on an Illumina HiSeq 2000. For repertoire sequencing, the TCR beta CDR3 regions were amplified from RNA transcripts. A first-round RT-PCR used HTBI primers with the Qiagen OneStep RT-PCR kit, followed by a second-round multiplex PCR, size selection and purification. TCRdb reran the public reads through fastp at Q25 and MiXCR, keeping productive beta chains. Rows are combined by CDR3 protein, so each entry shows the most common genes and DNA. Here the sample has about 220,000 distinct CDR3 sequences; roughly 21% occur a single time. Approximately 39% of the sample goes to the ten largest clones. Sequenced sample: peripheral blood. The source of these receptors is a woman in her forties or fifties with Graves' ophthalmopathy. Donor details come from another sample of the same person, matched by shared clones.

The J gene is TRBJ2-7, the V gene TRBV11-2; 10 bases are a match to TRBD2. The germline V gene has CDR1 SGHAT and CDR2 FQNNGV. After removal of 2 bases from V and 3 bases from J, the junction contained 7 bases not matched to a gene. CDR3 length: 16 residues. The CDR3 sequence: CASSLRTSGNDYEQYF. In DNA form, the CDR3 reads TGTGCCAGCAGCTTAAGAACTAGCGGGAACGACTACGAGCAGTACTTC.

The chain couples TRBV6-2 or TRBV6-3 to TRBJ1-2, with no clear D. V was cut by 1 base and J by 1 base, with 10 bases left in between. Germline assignment: CDR1 MNHEY and CDR2 SVGEGT. The length of the CDR3 is 15 residues. Here the CDR3 reads CASSYYVGGNYGYTF. The CDR3 coding sequence is TGTGCCAGCAGTTACTATGTAGGCGGTAACTATGGCTACACCTTC.